Listed here are 18 T cell receptor beta chains from one sample, sequenced in a study of T cell repertoires and HLA-DP antigens. Sequenced by immunoSEQ multiplex PCR; TCRdb stores in-frame clones only, minus some. This sample yields some 110,000 clones, of which approximately 92% are seen a single time; more than 0.25% belongs to the top ten. The antigens for these receptors are not known. The sequencing sample was made of CD4+ T cells from PBMCs. Receptors were obtained from a woman aged 18-29 years in good health and CMV-seronegative.

J is TRBJ1-2 and V is TRBV5-5, with D perhaps TRBD1 (5 bases). The CDR3 totals 15 residues. Germline values: CDR1 SGHKS, CDR2 YYEKEE (reference sequence). The CDR3 loop is CATRFGPGPNYGYTF. The CDR3 bases are TGTGCTACCCGTTTCGGACCAGGGCCTAACTATGGCTACACCTTC.

The chain uses TRBV7-8 and TRBJ2-5, with D possibly being TRBD1 or TRBD2 (6 bases each). V was clipped by 1 base and J by 1 base, with 16 bases between them. This CDR3 is built from 17 residues. Per the germline V gene, CDR1 is SGHVS and CDR2 is FQNEAQ. The CDR3 protein is CASSLEMGGVGQETQYF. The CDR3 DNA sequence: TGTGCCAGCAGCTTAGAGATGGGGGGCGTTGGCCAAGAGACCCAGTACTTC.

This chain links TRBV6-6 with TRBJ2-1; 8 positions agree with TRBD1. CDR3 size: 15 residues. Trimming took 8 bases from V and 8 from J; bases not matched to a gene: 14. CDR1 MNHNY and CDR2 SVGAGI come from the germline V gene (reference sequence). The CDR3 sequence is CASVDRVPGLDEQFF. In DNA, the CDR3 is TGTGCCAGCGTGGACAGGGTCCCGGGCCTCGATGAGCAGTTCTTC.

This chain uses TRBV9 with TRBJ1-2; no definite D call. CDR1 and CDR2 (germline): SGDLS, YYNGEE. The length of the CDR3 is 15 residues. Trimming removed 0 bases at V and 2 bases at J, with 11 bases between. CDR3 nucleotide sequence: TGTGCCAGCAGCGTAGGTAGGGTTTCGAACTATGGCTACACCTTC. This codes for CASSVGRVSNYGYTF.

The rearrangement joins TRBV4-1 to TRBJ2-3, with D perhaps matching TRBD1 or TRBD2 (5 bases each). V was pared by 4 bases and J by 5 bases, with 16 bases between. This CDR3 is 15 amino acids long. The germline V gene encodes CDR1 MGHRA and CDR2 YSYEKL. CDR3 sequence: CASSPAETRGDTQYF. The CDR3 coding sequence is TGCGCCAGCAGCCCGGCGGAGACGAGGGGAGATACGCAGTATTTT.

The gene calls are TRBV11-2 and TRBJ1-1; weak D call: TRBD1 (5 bases). Trimming took off 2 bases at V and 1 base at J, with 8 bases between the two ends. This CDR3 contains 14 residues. Germline V gene data show CDR1 as SGHAT and CDR2 as FQNNGV. The CDR3 is CASSLRQRNTEAFF. The CDR3 DNA reads TGTGCCAGCAGCTTAAGACAGAGGAACACTGAAGCTTTCTTT.

The chain couples TRBV6-5 to TRBJ1-2; the match to TRBD1 covers 8 bases. J lost 5 bases, V lost 2 bases, and 4 bases had no gene match. CDR3 length: 14 residues. The germline V gene encodes CDR1 MNHEY and CDR2 SVGAGI. CDR3: CASSYGQGRYGYTF. CDR3 nucleotides: TGTGCCAGCAGTTACGGACAGGGTCGGTATGGCTACACCTTC.

This chain connects TRBV28 to TRBJ1-5; TRBD1 matches at 7 bases. The J segment lost 3 bases and the V segment lost 5 bases, leaving 7 bases of the junction unmatched. The CDR3 is made up of 15 amino acids. Germline-derived CDR1 and CDR2 are MDHEN and SYDVKM. The CDR3 DNA is TGTGCCAGCAGTAAACCTGGGACAGTCAATCAGCCCCAGCATTTT. Translated, it gives CASSKPGTVNQPQHF.

V gene TRBV5-1 combines with J gene TRBJ2-5; D gene unclear. This CDR3 region has 17 residues. The germline gives CDR1 SGHRS, CDR2 YFSETQ. Between the trimmed V and J ends, which lost 3 bases and 0 bases, there was a span of 18 bases. CDR3 loop: CASSSIWEYPNQETQYF. The CDR3 coding sequence is TGCGCCAGCAGCTCGATCTGGGAATATCCGAACCAAGAGACCCAGTACTTC.

V is TRBV7-9 and J is TRBJ1-1; no clear D. Trimming took off 4 bases at V and 11 bases at J, with 14 bases between the two ends. The V gene's germline CDR1 is SEHNR and CDR2 FQNEAQ (reference sequence). The CDR3 is 12 residues long. The CDR3 DNA sequence: TGTGCCAGCAGCTCCCGGTTGCACGGTGCTTTCTTT. Its protein product is CASSSRLHGAFF. The full variable domain, in which reference TRBV7-9 and TRBJ1-1 provide the parts outside the CDR3, is DTGVSQNPRHKITKRGQNVTFRCDPISEHNRLYWYRQTLGQGPEFLTYFQNEAQLEKSRLLSDRFSAERPKGSFSTLEIQRTEQGDSAMYLCASSSRLHGAFFGQGTRLTVV.

This clone showed up just a few times. The V call is TRBV6-1, the J call TRBJ2-3, with a tentative D call TRBD2 (6 bases). This CDR3 spans 15 amino acids. CDR1 MNHNS and CDR2 SASEGT come from the germline V gene. V lost 6 bases and J lost 0, with 13 bases in between. The CDR3 is CASSLLRGSTDTQYF. The DNA for the CDR3 is TGTGCCAGCAGCCTTCTCCGGGGGAGCACAGATACGCAGTATTTT.

The table lists this clone with a few counts. The chain links TRBV19 to TRBJ1-1; D unclear. This CDR3 is 14 amino acids long. Germline assignment: CDR1 LNHDA and CDR2 SQIVND (reference sequence). V was cut by 6 bases and J by 1 base, with 12 bases left in between. CDR3 in amino acids: CASSQAARNTEAFF. Written as DNA, the CDR3 is TGTGCCAGTAGCCAAGCAGCCCGGAACACTGAAGCTTTCTTT.

The V call is TRBV6-5, the J call TRBJ1-1; D perhaps matches TRBD1 (6 bases). The CDR3 loop spans 13 amino acids. V dropped 5 bases and J dropped 4 bases, with 11 bases sitting between them. Germline V CDR1 and CDR2: MNHEY, SVGAGI. CDR3: CASSRTGSTEAFF. The DNA for the CDR3 is TGTGCCAGCAGTCGTACAGGGTCCACTGAAGCTTTCTTT.

This clone was detected once. V is TRBV28 and J is TRBJ1-1; D is unclear. The CDR3 is 12 residues long. Per germline, CDR1 MDHEN and CDR2 SYDVKM. Trimming removed 3 bases from V and 7 bases from J, with 9 bases in between. CDR3 loop: CASSLPIGEAFF. The DNA for the CDR3 is TGTGCCAGCAGTTTGCCCATTGGTGAAGCTTTCTTT.

V and J are TRBV7-2 and TRBJ1-2, with 8 positions matching TRBD1. Germline V gene sequence: CDR1 SGHTA, CDR2 FQGNSA. This CDR3 is built from 13 residues. The V and J ends lost 1 base and 7 bases, in that order; junction bases with no gene match: 2. CDR3 sequence (DNA): TGTGCCAGCAGCTTAGACAGGGGGGCTGGCTACACCTTC. Translated, it gives CASSLDRGAGYTF.

The chain is built from TRBV19 and TRBJ2-3; a possible D gene is TRBD1 (6 bases). Germline V CDR1 and CDR2: LNHDA, SQIVND (reference sequence). CDR3 length: 14 amino acids. V was cut by 9 bases and J by 0 bases, with 13 bases left in between. The CDR3 nucleotides read TGTGCCAGGTACAGGGACCCTAGCACAGATACGCAGTATTTT. It yields the protein CARYRDPSTDTQYF.

This chain connects TRBV30 to TRBJ2-4; a possible D gene is TRBD2 (6 bases). The V end was cut by 8 bases, the J end by 6 bases, with 17 bases between. Germline V gene sequence: CDR1 GTSNPN, CDR2 SVGIG (reference sequence). The CDR3 sequence is 13 residues long. The CDR3 nucleotides read TGTGCCGGGGGGATAAGTTCTGGAAACATTCAGTACTTC. It yields the protein CAGGISSGNIQYF.

The chain employs TRBV5-5 and TRBJ2-5; TRBD1 agrees at 9 bases. The CDR3 contains 20 residues. CDR1 is SGHKS, CDR2 YYEKEE, per germline (reference sequence). The J segment lost 3 bases and the V segment lost 4 bases, leaving 22 bases of the junction unmatched. The chain's CDR3 is CASSPRGQGRTSRGKETQYF. CDR3 sequence (DNA): TGTGCCAGCAGCCCGAGGGGACAGGGAAGGACTAGTAGAGGGAAAGAGACCCAGTACTTC.